Following are 26 T cell receptor beta chains from one sample sequenced in a study of regulatory T cells in long-lasting Graves disease. In building TCR beta libraries, iRepertoire HTBI primers were used together with Arm-PCR of CDR3 regions. TCRdb reprocessed the multiplex PCR reads via MiXCR and lists one record per CDR3 protein. The profile shows 380,000 or so distinct CDR3 sequences, 15% to 20% of them singletons. Noted time point: newly diagnosed GD, antithyroid drugs for less than 3 months. After RNA was extracted from PBMCs, the TCR library was made from it. These data are also associated with another study on T cells in Graves' hyperthyroidism and ophthalmopathy.

Here the sequenced sample was peripheral blood mononuclear cells (PBMCs), taken at new diagnosis, from a patient treated with antithyroid drugs. Receptors were obtained from a woman in her late teens or twenties with Graves disease.

This clonotype occurred many times. The V gene is TRBV20-1, the J gene TRBJ1-1; 8 nucleotides agree with TRBD1. The CDR3 loop spans 16 amino acids. Unmatched junction bases numbered 10, after V lost 4 bases and J lost 0 bases. The germline V gene has CDR1 DFQATT and CDR2 SNEGSKA (reference sequence). This CDR3 is CSANTGGRSMNTEAFF. CDR3 nucleotide sequence: TGCAGTGCTAATACAGGGGGTAGAAGCATGAACACTGAAGCTTTCTTT.

This clonotype was seen a single time. The chain has TRBV27 and TRBJ2-1, with 8 bases lining up with TRBD2. Germline CDR1 is MNHEY and CDR2 is SMNVEV (reference sequence). J gave up 5 bases and V 7 bases, and 10 bases lay outside the gene matches. There are 15 residues in the CDR3. CDR3 in DNA: TGTGCCAGCACCGGACTTAGCGGGGTACACAATGAGCAGTTCTTC. Protein: CASTGLSGVHNEQFF.

This clonotype has at least ten counts. The J gene is TRBJ2-7, the V gene TRBV7-2; possible D gene TRBD2, 5 bases. CDR3 length: 14 amino acids. V was trimmed by 1 base and J by 4 bases, leaving 11 bases between them. Germline V lookup: CDR1 SGHTA, CDR2 FQGNSA. CDR3 in DNA: TGTGCCAGCAGCTTAGTTGGACTCCAGTACGAGCAGTACTTC. As protein: CASSLVGLQYEQYF.

The sample holds many counts of this clonotype. J is TRBJ2-7 and V is TRBV12-3 or TRBV12-4; D unresolved. This CDR3 comprises 13 residues. Trimming removed 8 bases at V and 5 bases at J, with 16 bases between. CDR3 residues: CASGSLRRNEQYF. The CDR3, as DNA: TGTGCCAGCGGCTCCCTCCGGCGAAACGAGCAGTACTTC.

By share of the sample, this clonotype is medium-sized (0.01 to 0.1%). This chain links TRBV28 with TRBJ2-7, with D hard to call. The CDR3 length is 11 residues. V shed 7 bases and J shed 2 bases, with 6 bases lying between them. CDR1 is MDHEN, CDR2 SYDVKM, per germline. CDR3 amino acids: CASTAAYEQYF. The CDR3 DNA follows: TGTGCCAGCACTGCGGCCTACGAGCAGTACTTC.

This CDR3 reads CASSQGQGYYNEQFF. The CDR3 nucleotides are TGTGCCAGCAGCCAAGGACAGGGTTACTACAATGAGCAGTTCTTC. This chain links TRBV4-2 with TRBJ2-1; the match to TRBD1 covers 7 bases. With V trimmed by 1 base and J by 3 bases, 3 bases remained unmatched. The CDR3 contains 15 residues. Germline lookup yields CDR1 LGHNA and CDR2 YNFKEQ.

Many counts were recorded for this clonotype. This chain uses TRBV28 with TRBJ1-1, with a tentative D call TRBD1 (6 bases). This CDR3 is 14 amino acids long. Germline loops: CDR1 MDHEN, CDR2 SYDVKM. With 2 bases removed from V and 5 bases from J, the gap between germline ends came to 12 bases. In nucleotides, the CDR3 is TGTGCCAGCAGTTTACAGGGGTTGCGGACTGAAGCTTTCTTT. It encodes CASSLQGLRTEAFF.

This clonotype was detected many times. The chain employs TRBV7-2 and TRBJ1-2, with 7 bases identical to TRBD1. J was trimmed by 2 bases and V by 3 bases; bases with no gene match: 3. There are 14 residues in the CDR3. The germline V gene has CDR1 SGHTA and CDR2 FQGNSA. This CDR3 reads CASSLDRTNYGYTF. CDR3 nucleotides: TGTGCCAGCAGCTTGGACAGGACGAACTATGGCTACACCTTC.

This clonotype occurred a few times. The chain combines TRBV6-1 with TRBJ2-3, with D tentatively TRBD2 (6 bases). Germline V gene lookup returns CDR1 MNHNS and CDR2 SASEGT. The CDR3 covers 15 residues. Trimming removed 6 bases at V and 1 base at J, with 14 bases between. The CDR3 DNA follows: TGTGCCAGCAGGGGTATGGGCGGGGGCACAGATACGCAGTATTTT. It translates to CASRGMGGGTDTQYF.

The table lists this clonotype with a few counts. The chain joins TRBV20-1 to TRBJ2-1, with a possible D match to TRBD2 (6 bases). The length of the CDR3 is 15 residues. The ends were cut back, 6 bases at V and 0 bases at J, with 15 bases in the middle. Germline CDR1 reads DFQATT; CDR2 reads SNEGSKA (reference sequence). The CDR3 DNA sequence: TGCAGTGCCACCGGGACTCGAAGCTCCTACAATGAGCAGTTCTTC. Protein product: CSATGTRSSYNEQFF.

This clonotype came up a few times. The CDR3 nucleotides are TGTGCCAGCAGCGTCGCCCGGAACACCGGGGAGCTGTTTTTT. This sequence encodes CASSVARNTGELFF. The chain couples TRBV9 to TRBJ2-2, with D unresolved. V lost 2 bases to trimming and J lost 1 base, with 6 bases between them. The CDR3 runs to 14 residues. Germline V lookup: CDR1 SGDLS, CDR2 YYNGEE.

This clonotype turned up a few times. The CDR3 sequence: CASRASGGMQETQYF. CDR3 bases: TGTGCCAGCAGGGCTAGCGGGGGGATGCAAGAGACCCAGTACTTC. V gene TRBV28 combines with J gene TRBJ2-5, with 11 bases matching TRBD2. Germline V gene lookup returns CDR1 MDHEN and CDR2 SYDVKM. This CDR3 is 15 amino acids long. After removal of 6 bases from V and 2 bases from J, the junction contained 5 bases not matched to a gene. The whole variable domain, filled in from reference TRBV28 and TRBJ2-5, reads DVKVTQSSRYLVKRTGEKVFLECVQDMDHENMFWYRQDPGLGLRLIYFSYDVKMKEKGDIPEGYSVSREKKERFSLILESASTNQTSMYLCASRASGGMQETQYFGPGTRLLVL.

This clonotype was seen repeatedly, ten times or more. The V call is TRBV7-9, the J call TRBJ2-1; TRBD2 matches 9 bases. The length of the CDR3 is 16 residues. Germline assignment: CDR1 SEHNR and CDR2 FQNEAQ (reference sequence). V was pared by 5 bases and J by 8 bases, with 13 bases of the junction left unmatched. CDR3 coding DNA: TGTGCCAGCAGCCTCAATACCGGGACTAGCTTCCATGAGCAGTTCTTC. It yields the protein CASSLNTGTSFHEQFF. Drawing the rest from reference TRBV7-9 and TRBJ2-1, the complete variable domain is DTGVSQNPRHKITKRGQNVTFRCDPISEHNRLYWYRQTLGQGPEFLTYFQNEAQLEKSRLLSDRFSAERPKGSFSTLEIQRTEQGDSAMYLCASSLNTGTSFHEQFFGPGTRLTVL.

In its sample, this clonotype was seen a few times. V gene TRBV10-3 combines with J gene TRBJ1-5, with D tentatively TRBD1 (5 bases). V lost 3 bases and J lost 7, with 10 bases in between. The germline V gene has CDR1 ENHRY and CDR2 SYGVKD. The CDR3 length is 13 residues. The CDR3 DNA sequence: TGTGCCATCAGTGATGGGGCACTACAGCCCCAGCATTTT. This gives the protein CAISDGALQPQHF.

In its sample, this clonotype was seen many times. The chain uses TRBV30 and TRBJ2-5; D not certain. CDR1 and CDR2 from the germline V gene are GTSNPN and SVGIG (reference sequence). The CDR3 is 14 amino acids. V was pared by 2 bases and J by 4 bases, with 14 bases between. The CDR3 nucleotides read TGTGCCTGGAGTCTGGGTGCTAGAGGAGAGACCCAGTACTTC. Protein product: CAWSLGARGETQYF.

This clonotype was seen ten or more times. The chain couples TRBV20-1 to TRBJ2-4; D is uncertain. The CDR3 is made up of 13 amino acids. Per germline, CDR1 DFQATT and CDR2 SNEGSKA (reference sequence). V lost 6 bases and J 0 bases, leaving 9 bases between the germline ends. The CDR3 region has the DNA TGCAGTGCCGCGGCAGTAGCCAAAAACATTCAGTACTTC. It encodes CSAAAVAKNIQYF.

The chain combines TRBV7-2 with TRBJ2-1; D not certain. Germline loops: CDR1 SGHTA, CDR2 FQGNSA. The length of the CDR3 is 12 residues. V was shortened by 5 bases and J by 8 bases, with 10 bases between the two germline ends. CDR3 sequence reads: CASSPNGYEQFF. CDR3 in DNA: TGTGCCAGCAGCCCCAACGGGTATGAGCAGTTCTTC. Full variable domain (rest looked up from reference TRBV7-2 and TRBJ2-1): GAGVSQSPSNKVTEKGKDVELRCDPISGHTALYWYRQSLGQGLEFLIYFQGNSAPDKSGLPSDRFSAERTGGSVSTLTIQRTQQEDSAVYLCASSPNGYEQFFGPGTRLTVL.

This clonotype was seen a few times. The chain joins TRBV7-6 to TRBJ2-7, with 8 bases aligning to TRBD1. The CDR3 contains 14 residues. Trimming removed 3 bases from V and 2 bases from J; junction bases left unmatched: 3. Germline V lookup: CDR1 SGHVS, CDR2 FNYEAQ. CDR3 amino acids: CASSLTTGAYEQYF. The DNA for the CDR3 is TGTGCCAGCAGCTTGACGACAGGGGCCTACGAGCAGTACTTC. The variable domain in full, completed from reference TRBV7-6 and TRBJ2-7, reads GAGVSQSPRYKVTKRGQDVALRCDPISGHVSLYWYRQALGQGPEFLTYFNYEAQQDKSGLPNDRFSAERPEGSISTLTIQRTEQRDSAMYRCASSLTTGAYEQYFGPGTRLTVT.

As to this clonotype: A much larger clone lies one base from this, so it may be a read error. No conserved phenylalanine or tryptophan is present at the end of the CDR3, so a read error is the likely explanation. The rearrangement joins TRBV19 to TRBJ1-1; 7 nucleotides align to TRBD1. Per the germline V gene, CDR1 is LNHDA and CDR2 is SQIVND (reference sequence). The trim removed 5 bases at V and 8 bases at J, leaving 14 bases unmatched. This CDR3 is built from 15 residues. CDR3 nucleotides: TGTGCCAGTAGTGCACGACAGGGCCCTCCGGTGGAAGCTTTCTCT. Translated: CASSARQGPPVEAFS.

This clonotype has only a few counts. The chain links TRBV20-1 to TRBJ2-7, with D perhaps matching TRBD1 (5 bases). With 0 bases removed from V and 2 bases from J, the gap between germline ends came to 11 bases. The CDR3 runs 14 residues. Germline CDR1 is DFQATT and CDR2 is SNEGSKA (reference sequence). This CDR3 reads CSARDPRQTYEQYF. The DNA for the CDR3 is TGCAGTGCTAGAGATCCCCGACAGACCTACGAGCAGTACTTC.

The rearrangement links TRBV13 to TRBJ1-2; tentatively, D is TRBD1 (6 bases). V was cut by 3 bases and J by 2 bases, with 13 bases left in between. This CDR3 comprises 15 residues. Germline loops: CDR1 PRHDT, CDR2 FYEKMQ (reference sequence). The CDR3, as DNA: TGTGCCAGCAGCTTTGGTTCGGGGGCAAACTATGGCTACACCTTC. Translation: CASSFGSGANYGYTF.

This clonotype was seen at least ten times. The J gene is TRBJ2-5, the V gene TRBV28; 15 bases agree with TRBD2. V gave up 6 bases and J gave up 2 bases; unmatched junction bases: 4. The CDR3 totals 16 residues. The germline CDR1 and CDR2 sequences are MDHEN and SYDVKM. CDR3 DNA: TGTGCCAGCAGCCGCGGGACTAGCGGGGGGCAAGAGACCCAGTACTTC. This sequence encodes CASSRGTSGGQETQYF.

V and J are TRBV30 and TRBJ1-2; maybe TRBD1 (5 bases). Trimming cost V 2 bases and J 7 bases, with 14 bases left between them. Germline loops: CDR1 GTSNPN, CDR2 SVGIG (reference sequence). This CDR3 contains 13 residues. CDR3 nucleotides: TGTGCCTGGAGTCCCACGGCAGGGTCTGGCTACACCTTC. It specifies CAWSPTAGSGYTF.

This clonotype was seen ten or more times. This sequence joins TRBV29-1 and TRBJ2-7; TRBD2 agrees at 11 bases. The CDR3 covers 15 residues. Germline V gene lookup returns CDR1 SQVTM and CDR2 ANQGSEA. V lost 5 bases and J lost 4; bases outside the gene matches: 10. In nucleotides, the CDR3 is TGCAGCGTTACCTTTGGGGCTAGCGGGAGGTACGAGCAGTACTTC. Encoded protein: CSVTFGASGRYEQYF.

The CDR3 is CSALRQGEQPQHF. DNA for the CDR3: TGCAGTGCTTTGCGGCAGGGAGAACAGCCCCAGCATTTT. The chain has TRBV20-1 and TRBJ1-5; maybe TRBD1 (5 bases). The germline V gene has CDR1 DFQATT and CDR2 SNEGSKA (reference sequence). V shed 5 bases and J shed 7 bases, with 15 bases lying between them. The CDR3 is 13 amino acids.

This clonotype showed up many times. This chain's CDR3 is CSARPPQGAGYKNIQYF. The CDR3 nucleotides read TGCAGTGCTAGGCCCCCACAGGGGGCTGGGTACAAAAACATTCAGTACTTC. This chain links TRBV20-1 with TRBJ2-4, with TRBD1 matching over 9 bases. The germline gives CDR1 DFQATT, CDR2 SNEGSKA (reference sequence). Trimming took 3 bases from V and 3 from J; bases not matched to a gene: 12. The CDR3 is made up of 17 amino acids.